Presented here are 17 T cell receptor beta chains from one specimen sequenced in a study of blood T cell repertoires in COVID-19. TCRdb's copy holds only in-frame clones and misses some; the assay was immunoSEQ multiplex PCR. The table includes some 240,000 clones, around four fifths detected once. Specimen: PBMCs or T cells enriched from blood (not recorded which). These receptors came from a man between 25 and 39 years old with acute COVID-19.

The chain uses TRBV6-5 and TRBJ1-6; D not resolved. The CDR3 length is 14 residues. The V end lost 5 bases, the J end lost 5 bases, and 10 bases lay between the germline ends. Germline V CDR1 and CDR2: MNHEY, SVGAGI. The CDR3 DNA reads as TGTGCCAGCAGTCTCGACAATCATAATTCACCCCTCCACTTT. Translating it yields CASSLDNHNSPLHF.

The chain couples TRBV3-1 (or the pseudogene TRBV3-2) to TRBJ1-2; 7 bases fit TRBD1. V was pared by 4 bases and J by 5 bases, with 7 bases of the junction left unmatched. The CDR3 runs to 14 residues. Per germline, CDR1 LGHDT and CDR2 YNNKEL (reference sequence). The CDR3 protein is CASSPPGTAYGYTF. The CDR3, as DNA: TGTGCCAGCAGCCCGCCCGGGACAGCTTATGGCTACACCTTC.

This rearrangement joins TRBV3-1 (or the pseudogene TRBV3-2) to TRBJ1-2; TRBD1 matches 7 bases. The germline V gene has CDR1 LGHDT and CDR2 YNNKEL (reference sequence). This CDR3 region has 14 residues. V was pared by 4 bases and J by 8 bases, with 10 bases of the junction left unmatched. CDR3 nucleotides: TGTGCCAGCAGCCCGCCTGGGACAGTAAGAGGCTACACCTTC. Translated, it gives CASSPPGTVRGYTF.

The chain has TRBV5-1 and TRBJ1-6; 7 bases match TRBD1. This CDR3 has 16 residues. Germline-derived CDR1 and CDR2 are SGHRS and YFSETQ. With 0 bases clipped from V and 6 bases from J, the junction kept 6 bases outside the gene matches. CDR3 protein: CASSLARQGLNSPLHF. The CDR3, as DNA: TGCGCCAGCAGCTTGGCAAGACAGGGCCTTAATTCACCCCTCCACTTT.

V and J are TRBV25-1 and TRBJ2-1; D is perhaps TRBD1 (5 bases). Germline V lookup: CDR1 MGHDK, CDR2 SYGVNS. The CDR3 runs 14 residues. V lost 6 bases and J lost 9, with 18 bases in between. The DNA for the CDR3 is TGTGCCAGCAGCGACAGCCAGGGCAATCGTGAGCAGTTCTTC. Protein: CASSDSQGNREQFF.

V is TRBV18 and J is TRBJ1-6; 7 bases match TRBD1. Germline V gives CDR1 KGHSH, CDR2 LQKENI. The junction had 4 bases not matched to a gene; V was cut back by 4 bases and J by 1 base. The CDR3 is made up of 16 amino acids. The chain's CDR3 is CASSQDRASYNSPLHF. CDR3 DNA: TGTGCCAGCTCACAAGACAGGGCGTCCTATAATTCACCCCTCCACTTT.

Concerning this clone: One end of the junction varies from germline; a read error may be responsible. The J gene is TRBJ2-1, the V gene TRBV5-1; 12 positions match TRBD2. The CDR3 has 17 amino acids. Looked up from germline, CDR1 is SGHRS and CDR2 is YFSETQ. The CDR3 loop reads CASSFRLAGVLGNEQFF. CDR3 nucleotides: TGTGCCAGCAGCTTCAGACTAGCGGGAGTCTTAGGAAATGAGCAGTTCTTC.

The rearrangement joins TRBV5-4 to TRBJ1-6, with 7 bases lining up with TRBD1. Germline values: CDR1 SGHNT, CDR2 YYREEE (reference sequence). This CDR3 region has 14 residues. The V and J ends lost 7 bases and 6 bases, in that order; junction bases with no gene match: 7. The CDR3 coding sequence is TGTGCCAGCGGAACGACAGGGATTAATTCACCCCTCCACTTT. Its translation: CASGTTGINSPLHF.

This clone was found once. The chain uses TRBV27 and TRBJ2-5; TRBD2 matches 8 bases. Germline loops: CDR1 MNHEY, CDR2 SMNVEV (reference sequence). This CDR3 spans 15 amino acids. J gave up 2 bases and V 2 bases, and 4 bases lay outside the gene matches. Here the CDR3 reads CASSLNPSGQETQYF. The CDR3 nucleotides are TGTGCCAGCAGTTTAAATCCTAGCGGGCAAGAGACCCAGTACTTC.

The chain links TRBV19 to TRBJ1-6; D unclear. This CDR3 is 14 amino acids long. The V end lost 2 bases, the J end lost 9 bases, and 11 bases lay between the germline ends. Germline V gene data show CDR1 as LNHDA and CDR2 as SQIVND (reference sequence). For the CDR3, the DNA is TGTGCCAGTAGTATAAGCCCCGGTCCTTCACCCCTCCACTTT. Its protein is CASSISPGPSPLHF.

The rearrangement links TRBV5-6 to TRBJ2-3; perhaps TRBD2 as D (5 bases). V lost 3 bases, J lost 6 bases, and 17 bases lay in between. The CDR3 loop spans 15 amino acids. The germline gives CDR1 SGHDT, CDR2 YYEEEE. The CDR3, as DNA: TGTGCCAGCAGCTCCCAGCGGACCGGAAGGGATACGCAGTATTTT. The encoded protein is CASSSQRTGRDTQYF.

This chain joins TRBV5-1 and TRBJ2-1; D is unclear. In germline, CDR1 is SGHRS, CDR2 YFSETQ. Trimming cost V 3 bases and J 10 bases, with 11 bases left between them. The CDR3 is 12 residues long. The CDR3 loop is CASSYSNTEQFF. The DNA for the CDR3 is TGCGCCAGCAGCTATAGCAACACGGAGCAGTTCTTC.

The J gene is TRBJ1-5, the V gene TRBV7-8; 7 bases are shared with TRBD1. The V gene end was trimmed by 5 bases and the J gene end by 5 bases; junction bases not matched to a gene: 9. This CDR3 contains 15 residues. Germline CDR1 SGHVS, CDR2 FQNEAQ. The CDR3 here is CASSIRQGGYQPQHF. In DNA form, the CDR3 reads TGTGCCAGCAGCATTAGACAGGGTGGCTATCAGCCCCAGCATTTT.

With regard to this clone: The identical CDR3 is also encoded by other nucleotide sequences in the sample. The chain is built from TRBV14 and TRBJ1-1; TRBD1 is a possible D gene (6 bases). Germline CDR1 SGHDN, CDR2 FVKESK. V was clipped by 4 bases and J by 1 base, with 7 bases between them. This CDR3 comprises 13 residues. The CDR3 loop is CASSLGGNTEAFF. The CDR3 coding sequence is TGTGCCAGCAGCCTAGGGGGGAACACTGAAGCTTTCTTT.

The rearrangement uses TRBV24-1 and TRBJ1-2; D might be TRBD1 (6 bases). This CDR3 region has 13 residues. Germline V gene sequence: CDR1 KGHDR, CDR2 SFDVKD. The ends were cut back, 2 bases at V and 8 bases at J, with 11 bases in the middle. CDR3 sequence (DNA): TGTGCCACCAGTGATTCAGGACAGCCCGGCTACACCTTC. Protein sequence: CATSDSGQPGYTF.

The chain employs TRBV19 and TRBJ1-2; the match to TRBD1 covers 7 bases. CDR3 size: 15 residues. V was pared by 6 bases and J by 4 bases, with 11 bases of the junction left unmatched. CDR1 and CDR2 (germline): LNHDA, SQIVND (reference sequence). The CDR3 reads CASRTAGQKIYGYTF. The CDR3 coding sequence is TGTGCCAGTAGGACCGCGGGACAGAAAATCTATGGCTACACCTTC.

The chain uses TRBV27 and TRBJ1-5, with TRBD1 matching 7 bases. CDR1 and CDR2 (germline): MNHEY, SMNVEV (reference sequence). CDR3 length: 14 residues. V lost 6 bases to trimming and J lost 3 bases; unmatched junction nucleotides: 5. CDR3 in DNA: TGTGCCAGCAGGCCGGGACAGTACAATCAGCCCCAGCATTTT. It codes for CASRPGQYNQPQHF.